Listed here are 22 T cell receptor beta chains from one sample, sequenced in a study of cytomegalovirus exposure and HLA in healthy donors. A multiplex PCR was run with 60 Vbeta primers and 13 Jbeta primers. Clones were read by immunoSEQ multiplex PCR, and TCRdb kept only the in-frame ones, dropping some. The sample has just under 80,000 clones. Sequenced sample: PBMCs. The receptor set was obtained from a man aged 18 to 29 in good health and CMV-seropositive.

The chain employs TRBV11-2 and TRBJ2-1; 10 bases are shared with TRBD2. This CDR3 is built from 18 residues. CDR1 and CDR2 (germline): SGHAT, FQNNGV. Trimming removed 0 bases from V and 2 bases from J; junction bases left unmatched: 7. The CDR3 here is CASSLESSGGRTYNEQFF. CDR3 nucleotides: TGTGCCAGCAGCTTAGAGAGTAGCGGGGGGCGCACCTACAATGAGCAGTTCTTC. Based on the CDR3 plus reference TRBV11-2 and TRBJ2-1, the full variable domain is EAGVAQSPRYKIIEKRQSVAFWCNPISGHATLYWYQQILGQGPKLLIQFQNNGVVDDSQLPKDRFSAERLKGVDSTLKIQPAKLEDSAVYLCASSLESSGGRTYNEQFFGPGTRLTVL.

The chain couples TRBV2 to TRBJ2-7; unclear D gene. Germline loops: CDR1 SNHLY, CDR2 FYNNEI. The CDR3 covers 11 residues. V lost 3 bases and J lost 4, with 4 bases in between. In nucleotides, the CDR3 is TGTGCCAGCAGTGACATTTACGAGCAGTACTTC. Its translation: CASSDIYEQYF.

The genes are TRBV28 and TRBJ1-1, with 7 bases lining up with TRBD1. After removal of 10 bases from V and 1 base from J, the junction contained 12 bases not matched to a gene. This CDR3 comprises 15 residues. Germline loops: CDR1 MDHEN, CDR2 SYDVKM. The CDR3 reads CATQNPGQTNTEAFF. The CDR3 region has the DNA TGTGCCACCCAAAACCCGGGACAGACGAACACTGAAGCTTTCTTT. Based on the CDR3 plus reference TRBV28 and TRBJ1-1, the full variable domain is DVKVTQSSRYLVKRTGEKVFLECVQDMDHENMFWYRQDPGLGLRLIYFSYDVKMKEKGDIPEGYSVSREKKERFSLILESASTNQTSMYLCATQNPGQTNTEAFFGQGTRLTVV.

V gene TRBV19 combines with J gene TRBJ2-2; D not resolved. Per the germline V gene, CDR1 is LNHDA and CDR2 is SQIVND (reference sequence). The CDR3 spans 12 residues. Deletions cut 3 bases from V and 3 bases from J, with 2 bases between. For the CDR3, the DNA is TGTGCCAGTAGTATCTACACCGGGGAGCTGTTTTTT. This sequence encodes CASSIYTGELFF.

The V and J genes are TRBV6-1 and TRBJ2-7; D remains unclear. Trimming shortened V by 4 bases and J by 2 bases, and 12 bases separated the two germline ends. This CDR3 has 14 amino acids. From germline, CDR1 is MNHNS and CDR2 SASEGT. The DNA of the CDR3 is TGTGCCAGCAGTGCCTCTTTTGGGCCCTACGAGCAGTACTTC. Protein product: CASSASFGPYEQYF.

The V call is TRBV27, the J call TRBJ2-1; no firm D call. V was cut by 3 bases and J by 5 bases, with 8 bases left in between. This CDR3 spans 13 amino acids. Germline CDR1 and CDR2: MNHEY and SMNVEV (reference sequence). CDR3: CASSFVSNNEQFF. The CDR3 DNA sequence: TGTGCCAGCAGTTTTGTTAGTAACAATGAGCAGTTCTTC.

This chain links TRBV5-1 with TRBJ2-1; 8 nucleotides align to TRBD1. Germline lookup yields CDR1 SGHRS and CDR2 YFSETQ. J gave up 5 bases and V 6 bases, and 7 bases lay outside the gene matches. This CDR3 contains 14 residues. The CDR3 region is CASTLQGAHNEQFF. The DNA for the CDR3 is TGCGCCAGCACCCTGCAGGGGGCCCACAATGAGCAGTTCTTC. The whole variable domain, filled in from reference TRBV5-1 and TRBJ2-1, reads KAGVTQTPRYLIKTRGQQVTLSCSPISGHRSVSWYQQTPGQGLQFLFEYFSETQRNKGNFPGRFSGRQFSNSRSEMNVSTLELGDSALYLCASTLQGAHNEQFFGPGTRLTVL.

The rearrangement uses TRBV2 and TRBJ2-5; TRBD2 matches 7 bases. This CDR3 region has 15 residues. Germline V gene sequence: CDR1 SNHLY, CDR2 FYNNEI. J lost 5 bases, V lost 5 bases, and 11 bases had no gene match. This chain's CDR3 is CASSPLPGGGETQYF. The CDR3 nucleotides are TGTGCCAGCAGTCCTTTGCCGGGAGGAGGGGAGACCCAGTACTTC.

V is TRBV18 and J is TRBJ2-5, with TRBD1 matching over 8 bases. The CDR3 loop spans 15 amino acids. CDR1 KGHSH and CDR2 LQKENI come from the germline V gene. The V and J ends lost 2 bases and 5 bases, in that order; junction bases with no gene match: 7. The DNA for the CDR3 is TGTGCCAGCTCACCAGAGGACAGGGCGTCTGAGACCCAGTACTTC. Its translation: CASSPEDRASETQYF.

The chain is built from TRBV19 and TRBJ2-3; 8 bases fit TRBD2. Germline assignment: CDR1 LNHDA and CDR2 SQIVND (reference sequence). Losses at the gene ends were 7 bases for V and 2 bases for J; bases not matched to a gene: 5. There are 14 residues in the CDR3. CDR3 in amino acids: CASKARGDTDTQYF. Written as DNA, the CDR3 is TGTGCCAGTAAGGCGCGGGGGGACACAGATACGCAGTATTTT.

The chain uses TRBV7-9 and TRBJ2-7, with a possible D match to TRBD1 (7 bases). V dropped 5 bases and J dropped 1 base, with 24 bases sitting between them. The CDR3 is made up of 18 amino acids. Germline assignment: CDR1 SEHNR and CDR2 FQNEAQ (reference sequence). The CDR3 DNA is TGTGCCAGCAGCACGTACTTCTCCGCGGGACAGCCTTCCTACGAGCAGTACTTC. It yields the protein CASSTYFSAGQPSYEQYF.

This chain joins TRBV19 and TRBJ1-2; weak D call: TRBD1 (5 bases). The germline V and J ends were trimmed by 6 bases and 0 bases, with 14 bases remaining between them. Germline assignment: CDR1 LNHDA and CDR2 SQIVND (reference sequence). The CDR3 is 15 residues long. The CDR3 sequence is CASSGRGTANYGYTF. The CDR3, as DNA: TGTGCCAGTAGCGGTAGGGGCACCGCTAACTATGGCTACACCTTC. The full variable domain, its missing parts supplied by reference TRBV19 and TRBJ1-2, is DGGITQSPKYLFRKEGQNVTLSCEQNLNHDAMYWYRQDPGQGLRLIYYSQIVNDFQKGDIAEGYSVSREKKESFPLTVTSAQKNPTAFYLCASSGRGTANYGYTFGSGTRLTVV.

The V call is TRBV5-1, the J call TRBJ2-1; 11 bases align to TRBD2. This CDR3 has 15 amino acids. Per the germline V gene, CDR1 is SGHRS and CDR2 is YFSETQ. V lost 5 bases to trimming and J lost 8 bases; unmatched junction nucleotides: 9. The CDR3 here is CASRSGTSGGYEQFF. CDR3 coding DNA: TGCGCCAGCAGATCAGGGACTAGCGGAGGCTATGAGCAGTTCTTC. The whole variable domain, remainder taken from reference TRBV5-1 and TRBJ2-1, is KAGVTQTPRYLIKTRGQQVTLSCSPISGHRSVSWYQQTPGQGLQFLFEYFSETQRNKGNFPGRFSGRQFSNSRSEMNVSTLELGDSALYLCASRSGTSGGYEQFFGPGTRLTVL.

The chain recombines TRBV9 with TRBJ2-5, with D perhaps matching TRBD1 (6 bases). V was cut by 4 bases and J by 5 bases, with 18 bases left in between. The CDR3 loop spans 15 amino acids. Germline V gene sequence: CDR1 SGDLS, CDR2 YYNGEE. The CDR3, as DNA: TGTGCCAGCAGCCCCTGGACAGACCCTCAGGAGACCCAGTACTTC. Protein: CASSPWTDPQETQYF.

The chain recombines TRBV19 with TRBJ1-2, with 7 positions matching TRBD1. The CDR3 length is 15 residues. Germline CDR1 and CDR2: LNHDA and SQIVND (reference sequence). After removal of 7 bases from V and 7 bases from J, the junction contained 15 bases not matched to a gene. CDR3 protein: CASTPAAGGTSGYTF. DNA of the CDR3: TGTGCCAGTACCCCCGCGGCAGGGGGTACTAGTGGCTACACCTTC.

V is TRBV28 and J is TRBJ2-7; the D gene is possibly TRBD2 (7 bases). Trimming left V 2 bases short and J 3 bases short, with 14 bases between. The CDR3 loop spans 15 amino acids. Looked up from germline, CDR1 is MDHEN and CDR2 is SYDVKM. The CDR3 DNA sequence: TGTGCCAGCAGTTTAATGCGGGGGCAGATCTACGAGCAGTACTTC. Its protein product is CASSLMRGQIYEQYF.

This chain connects TRBV10-3 to TRBJ2-7; D perhaps matches TRBD1 (5 bases). Germline V CDR1 and CDR2: ENHRY, SYGVKD. Between the trimmed V and J ends, which lost 4 bases and 5 bases, there was a span of 15 bases. The length of the CDR3 is 14 residues. The CDR3 protein is CAISALVKGNEQYF. The CDR3 nucleotides read TGTGCCATCAGTGCTCTCGTGAAGGGGAACGAGCAGTACTTC.

The chain links TRBV9 to TRBJ1-6; TRBD1 matches 7 bases. V trimming: 4 bases; J trimming: 9 bases; junction bases outside the gene matches: 13. The CDR3 sequence is 16 residues long. Germline V CDR1 and CDR2: SGDLS, YYNGEE. CDR3 sequence (DNA): TGTGCCAGCAGCCGCGAGACAGGGAGAAGGGCTTCACCCCTCCACTTT. Translated, it gives CASSRETGRRASPLHF. Variable domain in full (rest from reference TRBV9 and TRBJ1-6): DSGVTQTPKHLITATGQRVTLRCSPRSGDLSVYWYQQSLDQGLQFLIQYYNGEERAKGNILERFSAQQFPDLHSELNLSSLELGDSALYFCASSRETGRRASPLHFGNGTRLTVT.

CDR3 DNA: TGTGCCAGTCAGGGGGCAGGGGCTTTCTTT. This encodes CASQGAGAFF. The chain carries TRBV19 and TRBJ1-1; 8 nucleotides align to TRBD1. The CDR3 runs to 10 residues. Germline V gene sequence: CDR1 LNHDA, CDR2 SQIVND (reference sequence). V lost 8 bases and J lost 11; bases outside the gene matches: 4.

The chain uses TRBV4-1 and TRBJ1-5, with a possible D match to TRBD1 (5 bases). Germline-derived CDR1 and CDR2 are MGHRA and YSYEKL. The length of the CDR3 is 14 residues. Trimming pared 3 bases from V and 8 bases from J, leaving 14 bases between. CDR3 residues: CASSQGTGLEPQHF. DNA of the CDR3: TGCGCCAGCAGCCAGGGGACTGGGTTGGAGCCCCAGCATTTT.

The genes are TRBV5-1 and TRBJ2-4, with 8 bases matching TRBD1. V was clipped by 0 bases and J by 8 bases; unmatched bases: 4. CDR3 length: 14 residues. Germline CDR1 reads SGHRS; CDR2 reads YFSETQ. The CDR3 bases are TGCGCCAGCAGCTTGGCAGGGGGCTCGGACATTCAGTACTTC. Its protein is CASSLAGGSDIQYF.

V usage is TRBV29-1 and J usage is TRBJ2-7; D possibly corresponds to TRBD2 (5 bases). This CDR3 has 13 residues. V was trimmed by 4 bases and J by 5 bases, leaving 15 bases between them. The germline gives CDR1 SQVTM, CDR2 ANQGSEA. The CDR3 sequence: CSVVSRSGNEQYF. The CDR3 DNA follows: TGCAGCGTTGTGTCCAGGTCGGGAAACGAGCAGTACTTC.